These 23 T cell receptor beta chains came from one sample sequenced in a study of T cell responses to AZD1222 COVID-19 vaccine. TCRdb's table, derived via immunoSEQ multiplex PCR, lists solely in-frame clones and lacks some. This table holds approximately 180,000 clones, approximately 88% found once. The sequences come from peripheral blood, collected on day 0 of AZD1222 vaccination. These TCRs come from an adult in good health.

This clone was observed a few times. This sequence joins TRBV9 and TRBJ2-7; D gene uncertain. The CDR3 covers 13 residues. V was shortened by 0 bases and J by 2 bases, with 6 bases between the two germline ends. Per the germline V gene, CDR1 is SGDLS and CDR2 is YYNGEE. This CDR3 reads CASSVAPAYEQYF. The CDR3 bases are TGTGCCAGCAGCGTAGCTCCGGCCTACGAGCAGTACTTC.

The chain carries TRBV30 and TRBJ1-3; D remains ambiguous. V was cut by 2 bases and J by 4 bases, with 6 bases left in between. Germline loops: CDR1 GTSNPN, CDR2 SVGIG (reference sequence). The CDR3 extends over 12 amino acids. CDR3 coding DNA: TGTGCCTGGAGTAACCCAGGAAACACCATATATTTT. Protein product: CAWSNPGNTIYF.

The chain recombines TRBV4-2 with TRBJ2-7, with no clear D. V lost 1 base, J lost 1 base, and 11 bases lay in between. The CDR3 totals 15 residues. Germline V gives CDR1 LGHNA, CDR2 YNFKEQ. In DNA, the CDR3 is TGTGCCAGCAGCCAAGGTGACGGAACTTCCTACGAGCAGTACTTC. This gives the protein CASSQGDGTSYEQYF.

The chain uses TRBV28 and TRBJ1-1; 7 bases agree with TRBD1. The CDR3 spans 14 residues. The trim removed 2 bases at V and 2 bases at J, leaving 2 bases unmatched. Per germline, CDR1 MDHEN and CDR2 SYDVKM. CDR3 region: CASSLQGVNTEAFF. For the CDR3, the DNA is TGTGCCAGCAGTTTACAGGGGGTAAACACTGAAGCTTTCTTT. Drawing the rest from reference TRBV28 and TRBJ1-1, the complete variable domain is DVKVTQSSRYLVKRTGEKVFLECVQDMDHENMFWYRQDPGLGLRLIYFSYDVKMKEKGDIPEGYSVSREKKERFSLILESASTNQTSMYLCASSLQGVNTEAFFGQGTRLTVV.

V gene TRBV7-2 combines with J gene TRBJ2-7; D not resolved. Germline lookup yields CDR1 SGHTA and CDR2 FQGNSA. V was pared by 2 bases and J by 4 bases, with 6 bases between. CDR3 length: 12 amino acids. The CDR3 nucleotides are TGTGCCAGCAGCTTAACTGTGTACGAGCAGTACTTC. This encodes CASSLTVYEQYF.

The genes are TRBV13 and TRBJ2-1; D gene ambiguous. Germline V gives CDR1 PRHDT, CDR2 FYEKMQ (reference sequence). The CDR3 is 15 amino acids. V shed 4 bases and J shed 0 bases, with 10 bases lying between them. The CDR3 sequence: CASSSQWGSYNEQFF. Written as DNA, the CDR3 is TGTGCCAGCAGCTCCCAGTGGGGCTCCTACAATGAGCAGTTCTTC.

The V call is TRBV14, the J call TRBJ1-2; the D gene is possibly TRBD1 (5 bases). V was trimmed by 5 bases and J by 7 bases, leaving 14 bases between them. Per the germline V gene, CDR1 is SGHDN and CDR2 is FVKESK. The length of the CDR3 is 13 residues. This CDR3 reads CASSASGASGYTF. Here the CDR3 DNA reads TGTGCCAGCAGCGCATCCGGGGCCAGTGGCTACACCTTC.

The CDR3 bases are TGTGCCAGCTCACCACGGCAGGGAGGGAACACTGAAGCTTTCTTT. Encoded protein: CASSPRQGGNTEAFF. The genes are TRBV18 and TRBJ1-1, with D tentatively TRBD1 (5 bases). The V gene's germline CDR1 is KGHSH and CDR2 LQKENI. The CDR3 has 15 residues. With 1 base removed from V and 1 base from J, the gap between germline ends came to 10 bases.

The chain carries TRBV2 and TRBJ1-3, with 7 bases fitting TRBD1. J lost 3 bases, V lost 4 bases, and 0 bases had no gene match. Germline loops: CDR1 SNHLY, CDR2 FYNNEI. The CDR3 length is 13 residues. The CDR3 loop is CASSGQGGNTIYF. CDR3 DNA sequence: TGTGCCAGCAGTGGACAGGGTGGAAACACCATATATTTT. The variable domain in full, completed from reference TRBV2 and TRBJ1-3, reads EPEVTQTPSHQVTQMGQEVILRCVPISNHLYFYWYRQILGQKVEFLVSFYNNEISEKSEIFDDQFSVERPDGSNFTLKIRSTKLEDSAMYFCASSGQGGNTIYFGEGSWLTVV.

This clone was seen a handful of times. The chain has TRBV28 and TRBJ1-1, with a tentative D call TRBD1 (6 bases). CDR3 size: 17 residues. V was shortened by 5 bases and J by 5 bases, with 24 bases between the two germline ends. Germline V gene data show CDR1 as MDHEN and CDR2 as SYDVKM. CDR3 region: CASSPIYAQATGTEAFF. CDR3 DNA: TGTGCCAGCAGTCCCATTTACGCACAGGCTACAGGGACTGAAGCTTTCTTT.

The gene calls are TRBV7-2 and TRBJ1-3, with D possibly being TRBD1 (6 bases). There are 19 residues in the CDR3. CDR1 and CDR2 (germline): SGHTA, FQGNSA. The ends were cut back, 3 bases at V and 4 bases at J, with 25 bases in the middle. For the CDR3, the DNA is TGTGCCAGCAGCTTCGGTTTTAGGCTAACAGGGAGACGCGGAAACACCATATATTTT. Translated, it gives CASSFGFRLTGRRGNTIYF.

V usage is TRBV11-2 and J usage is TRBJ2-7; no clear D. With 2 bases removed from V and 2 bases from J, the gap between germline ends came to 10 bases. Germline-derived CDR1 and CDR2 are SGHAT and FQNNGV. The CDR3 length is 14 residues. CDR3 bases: TGTGCCAGCAGCTTACCCAAGTACCCCTACGAGCAGTACGTC. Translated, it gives CASSLPKYPYEQYV.

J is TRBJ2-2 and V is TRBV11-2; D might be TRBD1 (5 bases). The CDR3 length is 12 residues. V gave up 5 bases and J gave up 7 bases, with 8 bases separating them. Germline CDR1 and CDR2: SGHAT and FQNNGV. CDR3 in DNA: TGTGCCAGCAGCAACAGGAACGGGGAGCTGTTTTTT. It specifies CASSNRNGELFF.

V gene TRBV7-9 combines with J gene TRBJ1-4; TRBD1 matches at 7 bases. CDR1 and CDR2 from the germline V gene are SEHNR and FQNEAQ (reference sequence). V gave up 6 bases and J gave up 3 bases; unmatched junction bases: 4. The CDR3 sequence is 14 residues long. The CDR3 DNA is TGTGCCAGCAGTTCAGACAGGGCTAATGAAAAACTGTTTTTT. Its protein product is CASSSDRANEKLFF.

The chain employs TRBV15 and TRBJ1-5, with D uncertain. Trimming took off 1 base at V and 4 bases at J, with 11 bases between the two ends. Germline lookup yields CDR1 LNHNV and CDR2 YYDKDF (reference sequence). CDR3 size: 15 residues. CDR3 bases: TGTGCCACCAGCAGAGGAACGGGAGCTAATCAGCCCCAGCATTTT. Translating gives CATSRGTGANQPQHF.

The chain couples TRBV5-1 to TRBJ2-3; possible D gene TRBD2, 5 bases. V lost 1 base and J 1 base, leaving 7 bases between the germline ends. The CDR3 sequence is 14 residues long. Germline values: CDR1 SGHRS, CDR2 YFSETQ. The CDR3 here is CASSLSGRTDTQYF. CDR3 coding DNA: TGCGCCAGCAGCTTGAGCGGCCGCACAGATACGCAGTATTTT.

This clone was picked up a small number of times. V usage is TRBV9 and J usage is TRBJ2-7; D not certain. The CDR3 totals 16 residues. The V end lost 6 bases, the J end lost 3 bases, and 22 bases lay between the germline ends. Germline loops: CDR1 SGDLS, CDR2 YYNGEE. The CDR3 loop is CASKPQYCKRHYEQYF. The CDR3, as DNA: TGTGCCAGCAAACCCCAATATTGTAAAAGACACTACGAGCAGTACTTC.

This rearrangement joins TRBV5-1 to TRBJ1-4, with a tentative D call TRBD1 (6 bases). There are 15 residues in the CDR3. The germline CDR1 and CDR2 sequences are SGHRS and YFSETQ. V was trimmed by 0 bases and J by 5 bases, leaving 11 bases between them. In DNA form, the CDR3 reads TGCGCCAGCAGCTTGGCAGGGGTTTCCAATGAAAAACTGTTTTTT. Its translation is CASSLAGVSNEKLFF.

The CDR3 spells CASSYWTSGSSYEQYF. CDR3 nucleotides: TGTGCCAGCAGCTATTGGACTAGCGGTTCGTCCTACGAGCAGTACTTC. The V and J genes are TRBV7-9 and TRBJ2-7, with TRBD2 matching 10 bases. This CDR3 contains 16 residues. The junction had 7 bases not matched to a gene; V was cut back by 4 bases and J by 1 base. Germline V CDR1 and CDR2: SEHNR, FQNEAQ (reference sequence).

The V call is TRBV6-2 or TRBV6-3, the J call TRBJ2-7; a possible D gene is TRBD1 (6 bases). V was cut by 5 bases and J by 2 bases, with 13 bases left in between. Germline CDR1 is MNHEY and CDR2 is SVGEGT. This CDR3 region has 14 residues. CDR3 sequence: CASSGGSPTYEQYF. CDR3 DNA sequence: TGTGCCAGCAGTGGGGGCAGTCCTACCTACGAGCAGTACTTC.

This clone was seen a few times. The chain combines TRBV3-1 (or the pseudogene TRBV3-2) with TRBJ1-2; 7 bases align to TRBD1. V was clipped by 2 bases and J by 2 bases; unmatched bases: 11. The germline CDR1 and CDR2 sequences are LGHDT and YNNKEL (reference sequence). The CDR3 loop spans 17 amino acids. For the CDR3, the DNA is TGTGCCAGCAGCCAAAGGGCCCCACAGGGGACCAACTATGGCTACACCTTC. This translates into CASSQRAPQGTNYGYTF.

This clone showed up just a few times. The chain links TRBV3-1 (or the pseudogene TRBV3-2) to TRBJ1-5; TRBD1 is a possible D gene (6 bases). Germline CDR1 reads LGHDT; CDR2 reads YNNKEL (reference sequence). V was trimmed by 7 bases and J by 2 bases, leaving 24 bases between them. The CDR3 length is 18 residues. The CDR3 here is CASNLYYGRGGRNQPQHF. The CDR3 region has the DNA TGTGCCAGCAACCTCTACTATGGCAGGGGTGGTCGCAATCAGCCCCAGCATTTT.

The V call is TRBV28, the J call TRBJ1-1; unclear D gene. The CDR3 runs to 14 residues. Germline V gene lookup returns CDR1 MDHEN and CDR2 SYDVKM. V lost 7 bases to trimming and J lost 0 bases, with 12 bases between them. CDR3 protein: CASTSYGVNTEAFF. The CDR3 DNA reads TGTGCCAGCACCTCCTACGGGGTGAACACTGAAGCTTTCTTT.